This record concerns one TCR beta chain sequence. The data stem from a study of blood T cell repertoires in COVID-19. The CDR3 has 13 amino acids. V gave up 3 bases and J gave up 1 base, with 6 bases separating them. The method was immunoSEQ multiplex PCR; TCRdb's version includes in-frame clones alone and lacks a portion of them. Of about 87,000 clones in the sample, 89% were seen once. Sequencing was done on a sample of peripheral blood. The chain uses TRBV12-3 or TRBV12-4 and TRBJ1-1; D remains ambiguous. The source of this sequence is a woman older than 75 with active COVID-19. The CDR3 region has the DNA TGTGCCAGCAGTTTCGAGGGGAACACTGAAGCTTTCTTT. It yields the protein CASSFEGNTEAFF.